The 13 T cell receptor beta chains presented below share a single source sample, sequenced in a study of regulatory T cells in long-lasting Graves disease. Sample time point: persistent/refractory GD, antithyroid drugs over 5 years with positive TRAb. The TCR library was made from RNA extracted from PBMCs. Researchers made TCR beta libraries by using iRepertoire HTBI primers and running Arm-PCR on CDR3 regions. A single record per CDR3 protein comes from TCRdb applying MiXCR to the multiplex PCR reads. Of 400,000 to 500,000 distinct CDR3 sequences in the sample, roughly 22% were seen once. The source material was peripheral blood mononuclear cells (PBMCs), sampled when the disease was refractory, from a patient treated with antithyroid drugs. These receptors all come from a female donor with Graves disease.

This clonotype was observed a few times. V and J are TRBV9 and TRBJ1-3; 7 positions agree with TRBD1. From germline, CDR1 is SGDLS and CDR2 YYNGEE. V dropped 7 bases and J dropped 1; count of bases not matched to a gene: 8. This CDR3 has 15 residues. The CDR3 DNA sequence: TGTGCCAGCGGCGACAGGGCTACTTCTGGAAACACCATATATTTT. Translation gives CASGDRATSGNTIYF.

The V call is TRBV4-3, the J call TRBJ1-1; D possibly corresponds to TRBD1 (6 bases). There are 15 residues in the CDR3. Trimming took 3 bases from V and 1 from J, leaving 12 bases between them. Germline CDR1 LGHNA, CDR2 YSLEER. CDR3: CASSQGGGANTEAFF. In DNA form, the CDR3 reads TGCGCCAGCAGCCAGGGGGGCGGGGCGAACACTGAAGCTTTCTTT.

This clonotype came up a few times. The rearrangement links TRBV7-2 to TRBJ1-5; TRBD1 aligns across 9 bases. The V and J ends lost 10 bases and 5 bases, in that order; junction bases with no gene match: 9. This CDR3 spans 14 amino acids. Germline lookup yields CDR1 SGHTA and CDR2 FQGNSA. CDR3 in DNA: TGTGCCACTCCGGGACAGGGAGGGGATCAGCCCCAGCATTTT. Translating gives CATPGQGGDQPQHF. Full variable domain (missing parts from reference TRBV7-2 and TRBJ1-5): GAGVSQSPSNKVTEKGKDVELRCDPISGHTALYWYRQSLGQGLEFLIYFQGNSAPDKSGLPSDRFSAERTGGSVSTLTIQRTQQEDSAVYLCATPGQGGDQPQHFGDGTRLSIL.

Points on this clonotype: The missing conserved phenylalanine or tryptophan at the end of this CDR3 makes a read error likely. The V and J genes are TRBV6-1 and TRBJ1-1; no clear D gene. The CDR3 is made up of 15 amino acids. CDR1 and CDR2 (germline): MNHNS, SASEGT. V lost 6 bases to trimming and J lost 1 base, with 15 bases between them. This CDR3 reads CASRDPGDKNTEAFL. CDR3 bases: TGTGCCAGCAGAGACCCGGGAGATAAGAACACTGAAGCTTTCCTT.

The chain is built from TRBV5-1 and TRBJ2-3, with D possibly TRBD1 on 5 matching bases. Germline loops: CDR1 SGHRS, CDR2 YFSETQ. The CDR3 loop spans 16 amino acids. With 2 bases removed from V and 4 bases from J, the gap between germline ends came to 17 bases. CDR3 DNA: TGCGCCAGCAGCTTACTACCAGGGTTCGGATCAGATACGCAGTATTTT. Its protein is CASSLLPGFGSDTQYF. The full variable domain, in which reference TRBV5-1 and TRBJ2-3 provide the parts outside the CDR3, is KAGVTQTPRYLIKTRGQQVTLSCSPISGHRSVSWYQQTPGQGLQFLFEYFSETQRNKGNFPGRFSGRQFSNSRSEMNVSTLELGDSALYLCASSLLPGFGSDTQYFGPGTRLTVL.

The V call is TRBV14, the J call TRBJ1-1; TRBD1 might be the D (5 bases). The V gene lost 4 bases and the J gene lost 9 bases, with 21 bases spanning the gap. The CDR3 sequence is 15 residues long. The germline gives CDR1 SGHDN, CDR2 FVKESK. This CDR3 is CASSPLTMGRKKAFF. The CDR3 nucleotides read TGTGCCAGCAGCCCCCTAACAATGGGACGGAAGAAAGCTTTCTTT.

In DNA form, the CDR3 reads TGTGCCAGCAGCTTCAGGGGAGGTGAAAAACTGTTTTTT. It translates to CASSFRGGEKLFF. The chain joins TRBV7-9 to TRBJ1-4, with a possible D match to TRBD1 (6 bases). This CDR3 spans 13 amino acids. The V end was cut by 3 bases, the J end by 7 bases, with 9 bases between. The germline V gene has CDR1 SEHNR and CDR2 FQNEAQ (reference sequence).

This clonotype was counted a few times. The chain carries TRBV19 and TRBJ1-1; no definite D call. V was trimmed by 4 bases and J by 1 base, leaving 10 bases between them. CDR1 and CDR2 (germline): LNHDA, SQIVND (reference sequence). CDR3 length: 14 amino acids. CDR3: CASSSSSSNTEAFF. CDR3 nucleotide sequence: TGTGCCAGTAGTAGCAGTTCCTCGAACACTGAAGCTTTCTTT. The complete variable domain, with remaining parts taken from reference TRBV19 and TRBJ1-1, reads DGGITQSPKYLFRKEGQNVTLSCEQNLNHDAMYWYRQDPGQGLRLIYYSQIVNDFQKGDIAEGYSVSREKKESFPLTVTSAQKNPTAFYLCASSSSSSNTEAFFGQGTRLTVV.

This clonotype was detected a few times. CDR3 in amino acids: CASFSSPGWYGTEAFF. DNA of the CDR3: TGTGCCAGCTTCTCAAGCCCCGGCTGGTACGGCACTGAAGCTTTCTTT. This sequence joins TRBV28 and TRBJ1-1; no clear D. CDR1 MDHEN and CDR2 SYDVKM come from the germline V gene. Between the trimmed V and J ends, which lost 8 bases and 4 bases, there was a span of 23 bases. The CDR3 extends over 16 amino acids.

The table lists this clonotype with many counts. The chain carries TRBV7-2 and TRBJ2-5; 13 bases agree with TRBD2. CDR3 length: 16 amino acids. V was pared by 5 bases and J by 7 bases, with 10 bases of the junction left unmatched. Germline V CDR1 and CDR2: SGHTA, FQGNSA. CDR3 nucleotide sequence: TGTGCCAGCAGCAAACGAGGACTAGCGGGGGTGGGGACCCAGTACTTC. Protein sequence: CASSKRGLAGVGTQYF.

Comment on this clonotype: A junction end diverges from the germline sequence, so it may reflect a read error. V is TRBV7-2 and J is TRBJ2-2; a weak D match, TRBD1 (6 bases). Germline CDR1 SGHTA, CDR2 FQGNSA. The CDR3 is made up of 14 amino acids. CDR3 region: CASSLYRATGKLFF. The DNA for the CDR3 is TGTGCCAGCAGCTTATACAGGGCGACCGGGAAGCTGTTTTTT.

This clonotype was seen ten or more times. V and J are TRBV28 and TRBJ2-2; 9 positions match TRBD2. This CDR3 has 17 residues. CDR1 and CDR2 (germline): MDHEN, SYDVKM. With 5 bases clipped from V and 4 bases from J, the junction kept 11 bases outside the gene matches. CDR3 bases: TGTGCCAGCAGTCTTAGCGGGGGCCATATCCTCACCGGGGAGCTGTTTTTT. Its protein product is CASSLSGGHILTGELFF.

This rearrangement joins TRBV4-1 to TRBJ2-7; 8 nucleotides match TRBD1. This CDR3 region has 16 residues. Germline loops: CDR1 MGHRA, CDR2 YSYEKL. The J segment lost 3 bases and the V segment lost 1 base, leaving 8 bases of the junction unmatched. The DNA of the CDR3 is TGCGCCAGCAGCCAAGCCCAAGGACAGGGAAACTACGAGCAGTACTTC. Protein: CASSQAQGQGNYEQYF.